This T cell receptor beta chain was identified during a study of blood T cell repertoires in COVID-19. Study context: PBMCs, B-cell-depleted T cells, or T cells were the source of the cDNA or gDNA that made up the material.

The V gene end was trimmed by 5 bases and the J gene end by 0 bases; junction bases not matched to a gene: 3. CDR1 and CDR2 (germline): SEHNR, FQNEAQ (reference sequence). The CDR3 is made up of 14 amino acids. The table came from immunoSEQ multiplex PCR; TCRdb's copy has only in-frame clones and leaves some out. The repertoire includes roughly 150,000 clones, roughly 82% of them detected once, and approximately 14% sits in the top ten. Sequenced: peripheral blood. The rearrangement joins TRBV7-9 to TRBJ1-2, with 7 bases identical to TRBD1. The origin of this receptor is a human donor with acute or convalescent COVID-19. The donor label of this sample is uncertain. The CDR3 bases are TGTGCCAGCAGCGCGGGGACAGCTAACTATGGCTACACCTTC. Translating it yields CASSAGTANYGYTF.